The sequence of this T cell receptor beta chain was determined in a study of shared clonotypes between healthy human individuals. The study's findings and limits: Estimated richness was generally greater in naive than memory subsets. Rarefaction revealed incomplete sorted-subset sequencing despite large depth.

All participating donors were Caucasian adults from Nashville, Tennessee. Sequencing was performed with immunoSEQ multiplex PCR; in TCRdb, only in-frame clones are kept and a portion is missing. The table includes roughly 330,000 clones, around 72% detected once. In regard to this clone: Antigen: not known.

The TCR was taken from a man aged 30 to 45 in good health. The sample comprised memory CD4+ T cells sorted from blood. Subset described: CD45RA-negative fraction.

The CDR3 protein is CASYASGRSYEQYF. CDR3 nucleotides: TGTGCCAGCTATGCTAGCGGCCGGTCCTACGAGCAGTACTTC. The chain has TRBV28 and TRBJ2-7; 7 bases are shared with TRBD2. Per germline, CDR1 MDHEN and CDR2 SYDVKM. Trimming at V came to 8 bases and at J to 1 base, leaving 8 bases not matched to a gene. The CDR3 loop spans 14 amino acids. The full variable domain, in which reference TRBV28 and TRBJ2-7 provide the parts outside the CDR3, is DVKVTQSSRYLVKRTGEKVFLECVQDMDHENMFWYRQDPGLGLRLIYFSYDVKMKEKGDIPEGYSVSREKKERFSLILESASTNQTSMYLCASYASGRSYEQYFGPGTRLTVT.